This T cell receptor (beta chain) was recovered during a study of blood T cell repertoires in COVID-19. The overall study: Samples came from the United States, Italy and Spain, spanning acute and convalescent COVID-19.

As concerns this clone: Other nucleotide sequences from this sample produce the same CDR3.

The ends were cut back, 1 base at V and 2 bases at J, with 9 bases in the middle. This CDR3 contains 15 residues. Germline V gives CDR1 LGHDT, CDR2 YNNKEL (reference sequence). In the original analysis: The assay estimated nucleated cells by amplifying reference gene primers. Measured with immunoSEQ multiplex PCR; TCRdb has only the in-frame clones, and not every one. V and J calls and clone size are as listed in that table; D and trimming were resolved from the DNA. The sample lists 250,000 to 350,000 clones, roughly 86% occurring once. Residents of approximately 25 US areas, aged roughly 18 to 89 years, made up the participants. Recovered participants had two consecutive negative NP/OP PCR tests, healthcare professional clearance, or symptom resolution.

Sequenced material: PBMCs or T cells enriched from blood (not recorded which). This TCR derives from a woman aged 25 to 39 who had recovered from COVID-19. V usage is TRBV3-1 (or the pseudogene TRBV3-2) and J usage is TRBJ1-3, with D possibly TRBD1 on 5 matching bases. The chain's CDR3 is CASSQVRGPGNTIYF. CDR3 nucleotides: TGTGCCAGCAGCCAAGTGCGGGGCCCTGGAAACACCATATATTTT.